A selection of T cell receptor beta chains follows, all from one sample in a study of cytomegalovirus exposure and HLA in healthy donors. Repertoires were generated with immunoSEQ multiplex PCR, while TCRdb's copy carries only in-frame clones and drops some. This table has approximately 98,000 clones, approximately 74% appearing once. Sequencing was carried out using PBMCs. All receptors come from a male donor in good health and CMV-seronegative. Both conserved end residues are part of each CDR3. The D gene is left open where the match is weak. Where a row states a size, it is once, few, many or the class of an expanded clone; other rows omit it.

v_gene	d_gene	j_gene	abundance	CDR3aa	CDR3nt
TRBV5-4	TRBD2	TRBJ2-7	few	CASSPPPASGPEQYF	TGTGCCAGCAGCCCACCCCCCGCTAGCGGACCGGAGCAGTACTTC
TRBV30	TRBD2	TRBJ2-7	NA	CAWSVKGRGYEQYF	TGTGCCTGGAGTGTAAAAGGGAGGGGCTACGAGCAGTACTTC
TRBV7-3	TRBD2	TRBJ2-1	few	CASSLSSGSVNEQFF	TGTGCCAGCAGCTTAAGTAGCGGGAGTGTCAATGAGCAGTTCTTC
TRBV28	NA	TRBJ1-1	NA	CASSLYPQAGHEAFF	TGTGCCAGCAGTTTATACCCCCAGGCGGGGCATGAAGCTTTCTTT
TRBV27	NA	TRBJ2-7	NA	CASRTSREQYF	TGTGCCAGCAGAACATCGAGGGAGCAGTACTTC
TRBV28	TRBD1	TRBJ1-1	NA	CASRETGGSSSEAFF	TGTGCCAGCAGGGAGACAGGGGGCAGTTCTTCTGAAGCTTTCTTT
TRBV28	TRBD1	TRBJ1-1	once	CASSFIAVTGDLGTEAFF	TGTGCCAGCAGTTTTATAGCTGTCACAGGGGATCTGGGCACTGAAGCTTTCTTT
TRBV29-1	TRBD1	TRBJ2-1	few	CSVLGQGTYNEQFF	TGCAGCGTTCTAGGACAGGGAACCTACAATGAGCAGTTCTTC
TRBV5-4	TRBD2	TRBJ2-1	NA	CASSSARGDPTYNEQFF	TGTGCCAGCAGCTCCGCCCGGGGGGACCCGACCTACAATGAGCAGTTCTTC
TRBV5-8	TRBD2	TRBJ2-3	NA	CASSPLLAGGAIDTQYF	TGTGCCAGCAGCCCCTTACTAGCGGGAGGAGCCATCGATACGCAGTATTTT
TRBV6-5	TRBD1	TRBJ2-7	NA	CASSLRDRGINEQYF	TGTGCCAGCAGCCTCCGGGACAGGGGGATCAACGAGCAGTACTTC